One and the same sample provided the 29 T cell receptor beta chains below, sequenced in a study of cytomegalovirus exposure and HLA in healthy donors. Primers: 60 Vbeta forward and 13 Jbeta reverse. The data were produced by immunoSEQ multiplex PCR, yet TCRdb's version contains in-frame clones alone and is incomplete. The table lists around 150,000 clones, approximately 10% of them singletons. The specimen sequenced was PBMCs. The receptors derive from a woman between 35 and 50 years old in good health and CMV-seropositive.

This clone has more than one count but fewer than ten. The gene calls are TRBV7-2 and TRBJ1-2; D possibly corresponds to TRBD1 (5 bases). The CDR3 sequence is 15 residues long. Germline-derived CDR1 and CDR2 are SGHTA and FQGNSA. The germline V and J ends were trimmed by 3 bases and 8 bases, with 19 bases remaining between them. DNA for the CDR3: TGTGCCAGCAGCTTTGAGAGGTCGGCAGGGCGAGGCTACACCTTC. It yields the protein CASSFERSAGRGYTF.

This clone showed up just a few times. The rearrangement uses TRBV19 and TRBJ2-1; D is perhaps TRBD1 (6 bases). Trimming pared 3 bases from V and 7 bases from J, leaving 13 bases between. The CDR3 has 14 residues. CDR1 is LNHDA, CDR2 SQIVND, per germline (reference sequence). CDR3 residues: CASSIGGARNEQFF. In nucleotides, the CDR3 is TGTGCCAGTAGTATTGGGGGCGCCCGAAATGAGCAGTTCTTC.

This clone has just a few counts. The genes are TRBV2 and TRBJ1-5, with unresolved D. This CDR3 is built from 15 residues. The germline V gene has CDR1 SNHLY and CDR2 FYNNEI. V lost 6 bases, J lost 2 bases, and 14 bases lay in between. In DNA, the CDR3 is TGTGCCAGCAGCACCCTACGGAGGGGCAATCAGCCCCAGCATTTT. Translation gives CASSTLRRGNQPQHF.

This chain joins TRBV7-2 and TRBJ2-7; D call uncertain. This CDR3 spans 14 amino acids. Trimming left V 7 bases short and J 2 bases short, with 15 bases between. The V gene's germline CDR1 is SGHTA and CDR2 FQGNSA. CDR3: CASTQSRGAYEQYF. The CDR3 DNA reads as TGTGCCAGCACCCAATCTAGAGGAGCCTACGAGCAGTACTTC.

The table lists this clone with many counts. The chain employs TRBV7-9 and TRBJ1-3; TRBD1 might be the D (5 bases). This CDR3 comprises 14 residues. V was shortened by 4 bases and J by 0 bases, with 7 bases between the two germline ends. Germline CDR1 and CDR2: SEHNR and FQNEAQ (reference sequence). The DNA of the CDR3 is TGTGCCAGCAGCTCGACAGACTCTGGAAACACCATATATTTT. The encoded protein is CASSSTDSGNTIYF. The full variable domain, with the rest looked up from reference TRBV7-9 and TRBJ1-3, is DTGVSQNPRHKITKRGQNVTFRCDPISEHNRLYWYRQTLGQGPEFLTYFQNEAQLEKSRLLSDRFSAERPKGSFSTLEIQRTEQGDSAMYLCASSSTDSGNTIYFGEGSWLTVV.

This clone was recorded a few times. The rearrangement joins TRBV5-1 to TRBJ1-1, with unresolved D. The germline V gene has CDR1 SGHRS and CDR2 YFSETQ. The V end was cut by 6 bases, the J end by 0 bases, with 12 bases between. The CDR3 totals 14 residues. The chain's CDR3 is CASMVGSMNTEAFF. CDR3 sequence (DNA): TGCGCCAGCATGGTTGGCAGTATGAACACTGAAGCTTTCTTT.

This clone was recorded a few times. This sample includes further DNA sequences coding for the same CDR3. The rearrangement uses TRBV2 and TRBJ1-2; D call uncertain. The germline V gene has CDR1 SNHLY and CDR2 FYNNEI. V lost 0 bases and J 4 bases, leaving 9 bases between the germline ends. The CDR3 spans 14 residues. In nucleotides, the CDR3 is TGTGCCAGCAGTGAAGCCCATGCGGGCTATGGCTACACCTTC. It yields the protein CASSEAHAGYGYTF. The whole variable domain, remainder taken from reference TRBV2 and TRBJ1-2, is EPEVTQTPSHQVTQMGQEVILRCVPISNHLYFYWYRQILGQKVEFLVSFYNNEISEKSEIFDDQFSVERPDGSNFTLKIRSTKLEDSAMYFCASSEAHAGYGYTFGSGTRLTVV.

This chain links TRBV5-1 with TRBJ2-3, with 11 bases lining up with TRBD2. This CDR3 has 16 amino acids. The V gene's germline CDR1 is SGHRS and CDR2 YFSETQ. V gave up 0 bases and J gave up 6 bases; unmatched junction bases: 6. CDR3 DNA: TGCGCCAGCAGCTTGGGGAGTAGCGGGGGGGCCGATACGCAGTATTTT. As protein: CASSLGSSGGADTQYF. The full variable domain, completed using reference TRBV5-1 and TRBJ2-3, is KAGVTQTPRYLIKTRGQQVTLSCSPISGHRSVSWYQQTPGQGLQFLFEYFSETQRNKGNFPGRFSGRQFSNSRSEMNVSTLELGDSALYLCASSLGSSGGADTQYFGPGTRLTVL.

This chain joins TRBV29-1 and TRBJ2-1; D is possibly TRBD1 (5 bases). The CDR3 length is 15 residues. V was shortened by 6 bases and J by 4 bases, with 19 bases between the two germline ends. The V gene's germline CDR1 is SQVTM and CDR2 ANQGSEA. The DNA of the CDR3 is TGCAGCGTGCGAAGGGAACAGGTTTCGTACAATGAGCAGTTCTTC. This translates into CSVRREQVSYNEQFF.

V and J are TRBV19 and TRBJ2-6; TRBD2 might be the D (6 bases). This CDR3 has 16 amino acids. V gave up 7 bases and J gave up 0 bases, with 13 bases separating them. The germline CDR1 and CDR2 sequences are LNHDA and SQIVND (reference sequence). CDR3 nucleotides: TGTGCCAGTATTGGAGGGGCGAACTCTGGGGCCAACGTCCTGACTTTC. This translates into CASIGGANSGANVLTF.

This clone has a count of ten or more. This sequence joins TRBV7-2 and TRBJ1-2; D gene unclear. The CDR3 totals 15 residues. Between the trimmed V and J ends, which lost 5 bases and 1 base, there was a span of 14 bases. The germline V gene encodes CDR1 SGHTA and CDR2 FQGNSA. CDR3: CASSTEQTDNYGYTF. The CDR3 DNA reads as TGTGCCAGCAGCACAGAACAGACGGATAACTATGGCTACACCTTC.

This clone turned up a few times. V gene TRBV6-5 combines with J gene TRBJ1-1, with a tentative D call TRBD1 (5 bases). Germline V gene data show CDR1 as MNHEY and CDR2 as SVGAGI. Trimming pared 3 bases from V and 6 bases from J, leaving 14 bases between. The CDR3 is made up of 14 amino acids. The CDR3 here is CASSYVGGRAEAFF. Here the CDR3 DNA reads TGTGCCAGCAGTTATGTGGGGGGTAGGGCTGAAGCTTTCTTT.

Concerning this clone itself: At one end, the junction sequence differs from germline, possibly due to a read error. The sample has other DNA sequences that encode this CDR3 too. The V gene is TRBV19, the J gene TRBJ1-1; the match to TRBD1 covers 8 bases. Germline loops: CDR1 LNHDA, CDR2 SQIVND (reference sequence). CDR3 length equals 14 residues. The CDR3 loop reads CASKIGQGGTEAFF. As DNA, the CDR3 is TGTGCCAGTAAGATAGGACAGGGTGGTACTGAAGCCTTCTTT.

This clone occurred a few times. The rearrangement uses TRBV6-1 and TRBJ1-5, with D possibly being TRBD1 (5 bases). The CDR3 covers 18 residues. V was shortened by 4 bases and J by 0 bases, with 19 bases between the two germline ends. Per the germline V gene, CDR1 is MNHNS and CDR2 is SASEGT. The CDR3 coding sequence is TGTGCCAGCAGTGTGCGCGGGACGCTGGACTATAGCAATCAGCCCCAGCATTTT. Residues: CASSVRGTLDYSNQPQHF.

For this clone: Different DNA sequences within this sample yield the same CDR3. The V and J genes are TRBV11-2 and TRBJ1-1; a weak D match, TRBD1 (5 bases). Germline assignment: CDR1 SGHAT and CDR2 FQNNGV. Deletions cut 4 bases from V and 4 bases from J, with 13 bases between. The CDR3 covers 14 residues. CDR3: CASSWRDLGTEAFF. The DNA of the CDR3 is TGTGCCAGCAGCTGGAGGGACCTGGGCACTGAAGCTTTCTTT.

This clone was seen a few times. The chain recombines TRBV27 with TRBJ2-3; D is unclear. CDR1 and CDR2 from the germline V gene are MNHEY and SMNVEV (reference sequence). Trimming removed 2 bases at V and 4 bases at J, with 10 bases between. The CDR3 is made up of 14 amino acids. CDR3 amino acids: CASSLGLAADTQYF. DNA of the CDR3: TGTGCCAGCAGTTTAGGTTTAGCAGCAGATACGCAGTATTTT.

This clone was seen only a few times. This chain links TRBV2 with TRBJ1-1; 9 nucleotides align to TRBD1. The CDR3 covers 14 residues. Germline assignment: CDR1 SNHLY and CDR2 FYNNEI. Germline trimming cut 5 bases from V and 6 bases from J; bases unmatched to any gene: 7. This CDR3 reads CASSQGQGMAEAFF. Here the CDR3 DNA reads TGTGCCAGCAGTCAGGGACAGGGTATGGCTGAAGCTTTCTTT.

The J gene is TRBJ2-1, the V gene TRBV5-1, with TRBD2 matching over 10 bases. The CDR3 is made up of 16 amino acids. With V trimmed by 6 bases and J by 7 bases, 13 bases remained unmatched. Germline V CDR1 and CDR2: SGHRS, YFSETQ. For the CDR3, the DNA is TGCGCCAGCATACTAGGGGTAGCGGGGGGCCCAAATGAGCAGTTCTTC. It codes for CASILGVAGGPNEQFF.

This clone has just a few counts. This chain connects TRBV5-1 to TRBJ1-1; the D is unclear. The V end was cut by 0 bases, the J end by 5 bases, with 8 bases between. The CDR3 totals 13 residues. Germline V lookup: CDR1 SGHRS, CDR2 YFSETQ. This chain's CDR3 is CASSLEQWTEAFF. The CDR3 DNA reads as TGCGCCAGCAGCTTGGAACAGTGGACTGAAGCTTTCTTT.

A few counts support this clone. V and J are TRBV18 and TRBJ1-1, with TRBD1 identical over 8 bases. V was pared by 3 bases and J by 7 bases, with 4 bases of the junction left unmatched. The CDR3 is 13 residues long. The V gene's germline CDR1 is KGHSH and CDR2 LQKENI. CDR3 loop: CASSPQGQVEAFF. Here the CDR3 DNA reads TGTGCCAGCTCACCCCAGGGACAGGTTGAAGCTTTCTTT.

The genes are TRBV7-2 and TRBJ2-5; tentative D call: TRBD1 (5 bases). The ends were cut back, 4 bases at V and 5 bases at J, with 14 bases in the middle. Germline V gene data show CDR1 as SGHTA and CDR2 as FQGNSA. This CDR3 has 14 residues. DNA of the CDR3: TGTGCCAGCAGCTCCAGGGTCGGTTGGGAGACCCAGTACTTC. Its protein is CASSSRVGWETQYF.

The gene calls are TRBV5-1 and TRBJ2-7; D may be TRBD1 (6 bases). CDR3 size: 15 residues. Germline loops: CDR1 SGHRS, CDR2 YFSETQ. V was cut by 1 base and J by 2 bases, with 13 bases left in between. Here the CDR3 reads CASSLSATGAYEQYF. The CDR3, as DNA: TGCGCCAGCAGCTTGTCGGCGACAGGTGCCTACGAGCAGTACTTC.

The chain is built from TRBV5-4 and TRBJ2-7; 15 nucleotides align to TRBD2. V shed 4 bases, J shed 5 bases, and the junction held 7 bases outside the gene matches. The CDR3 is 16 residues long. CDR1 is SGHNT, CDR2 YYREEE, per germline (reference sequence). The CDR3 protein is CASSLGLAGGPDEQYF. The CDR3, as DNA: TGTGCCAGCAGCCTAGGACTAGCGGGGGGGCCCGACGAGCAGTACTTC. The whole variable domain, remainder taken from reference TRBV5-4 and TRBJ2-7, is ETGVTQSPTHLIKTRGQQVTLRCSSQSGHNTVSWYQQALGQGPQFIFQYYREEENGRGNFPPRFSGLQFPNYSSELNVNALELDDSALYLCASSLGLAGGPDEQYFGPGTRLTVT.

This chain links TRBV5-1 with TRBJ2-1; 7 nucleotides line up with TRBD2. Germline loops: CDR1 SGHRS, CDR2 YFSETQ. The trim removed 0 bases at V and 4 bases at J, leaving 7 bases unmatched. The CDR3 has 16 amino acids. The CDR3 coding sequence is TGCGCCAGCAGCTTGGTACCGGCGGGGGATTACAATGAGCAGTTCTTC. Translation: CASSLVPAGDYNEQFF. The whole variable domain, remainder taken from reference TRBV5-1 and TRBJ2-1, is KAGVTQTPRYLIKTRGQQVTLSCSPISGHRSVSWYQQTPGQGLQFLFEYFSETQRNKGNFPGRFSGRQFSNSRSEMNVSTLELGDSALYLCASSLVPAGDYNEQFFGPGTRLTVL.

This clone was seen only a few times. The chain links TRBV7-2 to TRBJ2-5; perhaps TRBD2 as D (6 bases). The CDR3 extends over 15 amino acids. V dropped 3 bases and J dropped 0 bases, with 11 bases sitting between them. CDR1 SGHTA and CDR2 FQGNSA come from the germline V gene. CDR3 loop: CASSFLGDYQETQYF. CDR3 bases: TGTGCCAGCAGCTTCCTGGGGGACTACCAAGAGACCCAGTACTTC.

This clone showed up just a few times. Other DNA variants within this sample encode the same CDR3. This chain uses TRBV2 with TRBJ1-5; 12 bases fit TRBD1. V lost 2 bases to trimming and J lost 7 bases; unmatched junction nucleotides: 9. The CDR3 length is 17 residues. Looked up from germline, CDR1 is SNHLY and CDR2 is FYNNEI. This CDR3 is CASSEWGTGGTGQPQHF. The CDR3 bases are TGTGCCAGCAGTGAATGGGGGACAGGGGGCACAGGGCAGCCCCAGCATTTT.

This rearrangement joins TRBV9 to TRBJ2-5; 12 bases match TRBD1. In germline, CDR1 is SGDLS, CDR2 YYNGEE. The ends lost 0 bases at V and 5 bases at J; junction bases unmatched: 5. This CDR3 is built from 16 residues. As DNA, the CDR3 is TGTGCCAGCAGCGTAGAGGGACAGGGGGCTGAGGAGACCCAGTACTTC. Amino acid sequence: CASSVEGQGAEETQYF.

The rearrangement links TRBV6-1 to TRBJ2-5; 9 positions match TRBD1. There are 15 residues in the CDR3. The V gene end was trimmed by 8 bases and the J gene end by 1 base; junction bases not matched to a gene: 8. Per the germline V gene, CDR1 is MNHNS and CDR2 is SASEGT. The CDR3 sequence: CASQPGTGSQETQYF. The DNA of the CDR3 is TGTGCCAGCCAACCAGGGACAGGGTCCCAAGAGACCCAGTACTTC.

V gene TRBV19 combines with J gene TRBJ1-1; 9 bases are a match to TRBD1. The CDR3 contains 17 residues. V lost 2 bases to trimming and J lost 4 bases; unmatched junction nucleotides: 11. Germline V gives CDR1 LNHDA, CDR2 SQIVND (reference sequence). CDR3 nucleotide sequence: TGTGCCAGTAGTATATACCCCAAAACAGGGGGCGGCACTGAAGCTTTCTTT. This translates into CASSIYPKTGGGTEAFF. The whole variable domain, filled in from reference TRBV19 and TRBJ1-1, reads DGGITQSPKYLFRKEGQNVTLSCEQNLNHDAMYWYRQDPGQGLRLIYYSQIVNDFQKGDIAEGYSVSREKKESFPLTVTSAQKNPTAFYLCASSIYPKTGGGTEAFFGQGTRLTVV.